Here is one TCR beta chain with its context. TCRdb reprocessed the RACE reads via MiXCR and lists one record per CDR3 protein. The data show around 77,000 distinct CDR3 sequences, with 9.8% seen just once and roughly 3.3% held by the top ten. Time point defined: patch test 1, 2 weeks after DPC sensitization. As to treatment: therapeutic diphenylcyclopropenone sensitization with weekly scalp DPC. The V gene lost 2 bases and the J gene lost 8 bases, with 15 bases spanning the gap. The CDR3 runs 14 residues. The V gene's germline CDR1 is SGHVS and CDR2 FQNEAQ. This entry comes from a study of human T cells and chemical hapten exposure.

The receptor's source is a middle-aged woman with alopecia areata. Some clones in this sample may be carry-over from other donors' samples. The sequencing used whole blood, collected in connection with sensitization to the hapten diphenylcyclopropenone (DPC). This rearrangement joins TRBV7-8 to TRBJ1-2; TRBD1 is a possible D gene (6 bases). The CDR3 coding sequence is TGTGCCAGCAGCTTAAGCGCGGGGGCGGAAGGCTACACCTTC. Protein: CASSLSAGAEGYTF.